The 22 T cell receptor beta chains in this list originate from one sample, sequenced in a study of T cells in Graves' hyperthyroidism and ophthalmopathy. The source material, RNA transcripts, was used to amplify TCR beta CDR3 regions. Researchers ran a first-round RT-PCR on the TCR CDR3 using the HTBI primer set. Each CDR3 protein is one row after TCRdb ran MiXCR on the multiplex PCR reads. The sample contains some 98,000 distinct CDR3 sequences, around 40% of which appear only once. Input material: peripheral blood or thyroid tissue (not recorded which). Every receptor here comes from a woman in her twenties or thirties with Graves' hyperthyroidism.

For this clonotype: With a much larger clone just one base away, this may be a read error. This chain joins TRBV20-1 and TRBJ2-3; 14 bases are shared with TRBD2. V gave up 5 bases and J gave up 4 bases; unmatched junction bases: 5. This CDR3 region has 15 residues. The germline CDR1 and CDR2 sequences are DFQATT and SNEGSKA (reference sequence). CDR3: CSAGGLAGEADTQYF. CDR3 nucleotide sequence: TGCAGTGCTGGGGGACTAGCGGGAGAGGCAGATACGCAGTATTTT.

In this sample, this clonotype turned up many times. The V gene is TRBV9, the J gene TRBJ2-5; the D is unclear. Germline CDR1 is SGDLS and CDR2 is YYNGEE. There are 14 residues in the CDR3. Trimming cost V 1 base and J 4 bases, with 11 bases left between them. The CDR3 bases are TGTGCCAGCAGCGTATCCCCCTCCGGAGAGACCCAGTACTTC. Its protein is CASSVSPSGETQYF.

This clonotype has ten or more counts. CDR3 sequence (DNA): TGTGCCAGCAGCCCCAAGACAGGTTGTAGCAATCAGCCCCAGCATTTT. Protein: CASSPKTGCSNQPQHF. V usage is TRBV6-1 and J usage is TRBJ1-5, with TRBD1 as a possible D gene (6 bases). Between the trimmed V and J ends, which lost 6 bases and 0 bases, there was a span of 15 bases. The CDR3 covers 16 residues. CDR1 MNHNS and CDR2 SASEGT come from the germline V gene.

This rearrangement joins TRBV7-8 to TRBJ2-5; 10 positions match TRBD2. CDR3 length equals 14 residues. Germline CDR1 SGHVS, CDR2 FQNEAQ. The V and J ends lost 5 bases and 1 base, in that order; junction bases with no gene match: 1. The CDR3 region has the DNA TGTGCCAGCAGCGGACTAGCGGTCCAAGAGACCCAGTACTTC. Translated: CASSGLAVQETQYF.

The chain is built from TRBV20-1 and TRBJ2-7; 7 bases are shared with TRBD1. The CDR3 loop spans 14 amino acids. Germline V lookup: CDR1 DFQATT, CDR2 SNEGSKA (reference sequence). Unmatched junction bases numbered 12, after V lost 6 bases and J lost 4 bases. The CDR3 protein is CSAPTGTARYEQYF. For the CDR3, the DNA is TGCAGTGCCCCTACCGGGACAGCAAGATACGAGCAGTACTTC.

To note about this clonotype: One junction end does not reproduce the germline sequence, and a read error may be involved. V is TRBV2 and J is TRBJ1-6; D possibly corresponds to TRBD1 (6 bases). The CDR3 is made up of 18 amino acids. Germline CDR1 SNHLY, CDR2 FYNNEI. CDR3 region: CASSGGGRRLSYNSPLHF. CDR3 nucleotide sequence: TGTGCCAGCAGTGGAGGGGGACGCCGACTGTCCTATAATTCGCCCCTCCACTTT.

This clonotype was detected many times. The chain carries TRBV6-6 and TRBJ2-7; D might be TRBD2 (6 bases). V was pared by 0 bases and J by 4 bases, with 19 bases between. The V gene's germline CDR1 is MNHNY and CDR2 SVGAGI (reference sequence). The CDR3 consists of 17 residues. As DNA, the CDR3 is TGTGCCAGCAGTTACTCCTCTTGGAGGGAGAGAGGTTACGAGCAGTACTTC. Translated, it gives CASSYSSWRERGYEQYF.

This clonotype was detected ten times or more. The chain is built from TRBV20-1 and TRBJ1-6, with 8 bases fitting TRBD1. Germline CDR1 and CDR2: DFQATT and SNEGSKA (reference sequence). Trimming took 1 base from V and 7 from J; bases not matched to a gene: 9. The CDR3 loop spans 16 amino acids. Here the CDR3 reads CSARGTGRSVNSPLHF. The CDR3 DNA sequence: TGCAGTGCTAGAGGGACAGGGCGGTCGGTCAATTCACCCCTCCACTTT.

CDR3 sequence (DNA): TGCAGTGCTAGATTTGCTACAGGGGGCACGGATGGCTACACCTTC. This sequence encodes CSARFATGGTDGYTF. The chain has TRBV20-1 and TRBJ1-2, with TRBD1 matching 9 bases. Trimming took 2 bases from V and 6 from J; bases not matched to a gene: 10. There are 15 residues in the CDR3. Germline CDR1 and CDR2: DFQATT and SNEGSKA (reference sequence).

This clonotype appeared many times. This chain uses TRBV7-8 with TRBJ1-5; weak D call: TRBD1 (6 bases). The CDR3 spans 17 residues. Per germline, CDR1 SGHVS and CDR2 FQNEAQ. V lost 4 bases and J 1 base, leaving 17 bases between the germline ends. The CDR3 protein is CASSSAVGAVSNQPQHF. The CDR3 coding sequence is TGTGCCAGCAGCTCCGCTGTGGGGGCAGTGAGCAATCAGCCCCAGCATTTT.

This chain connects TRBV7-3 to TRBJ1-3; 8 nucleotides align to TRBD1. J was trimmed by 4 bases and V by 5 bases; bases with no gene match: 7. In germline, CDR1 is SGHTA, CDR2 FQGTGA. CDR3 size: 15 residues. The CDR3 sequence: CASSAGGERGNTIYF. CDR3 nucleotide sequence: TGTGCCAGCAGCGCAGGGGGCGAGCGAGGAAACACCATATATTTT. The full variable domain, in which reference TRBV7-3 and TRBJ1-3 provide the parts outside the CDR3, is GAGVSQTPSNKVTEKGKYVELRCDPISGHTALYWYRQSLGQGPEFLIYFQGTGAADDSGLPNDRFFAVRPEGSVSTLKIQRTERGDSAVYLCASSAGGERGNTIYFGEGSWLTVV.

This clonotype appeared many times. The junction does not match germline at one end; this may be a read error. The chain uses TRBV7-9 and TRBJ1-1; D is undetermined. Per germline, CDR1 SEHNR and CDR2 FQNEAQ (reference sequence). The CDR3 runs 15 residues. The CDR3 reads CASSLSSGVYTEAFF. CDR3 in DNA: TGCGCCAGCAGCTTGTCTTCTGGGGTCTACACTGAAGCTTTCTTT.

This clonotype was observed many times. The genes are TRBV19 and TRBJ1-6; D gene ambiguous. CDR1 and CDR2 (germline): LNHDA, SQIVND (reference sequence). This CDR3 comprises 18 residues. The DNA of the CDR3 is TGTAAAAAAAGGGTCCTCGGAAACAATGGGGTGAGGGATTCACCCCTCCACTTT. As protein: CKKRVLGNNGVRDSPLHF.

This clonotype was seen ten or more times. The chain uses TRBV9 and TRBJ1-2; D gene uncertain. V was shortened by 4 bases and J by 0 bases, with 7 bases between the two germline ends. Germline CDR1 reads SGDLS; CDR2 reads YYNGEE. This CDR3 is built from 13 residues. The CDR3 here is CASSPVSNYGYTF. Here the CDR3 DNA reads TGTGCCAGCAGCCCGGTCTCTAACTATGGCTACACCTTC.

In the case of this clonotype: This may come from a read error, since a much larger clone is one base off. The CDR3 ends on some other residue instead of the conserved phenylalanine or tryptophan, so this is likely a read error. The rearrangement uses TRBV27 and TRBJ2-7, with D possibly being TRBD2 (6 bases). Trimming removed 7 bases from V and 5 bases from J, with 15 bases in between. The CDR3 totals 13 residues. Germline CDR1 and CDR2: MNHEY and SMNVEV (reference sequence). The CDR3 DNA follows: TGTGCCAGCAAAACGGGAGTACTCCACGAGCAGTACCTC. It codes for CASKTGVLHEQYL.

This clonotype was seen repeatedly, ten times or more. The V call is TRBV12-3 or TRBV12-4, the J call TRBJ2-6; unclear D gene. The V end lost 7 bases, the J end lost 2 bases, and 9 bases lay between the germline ends. The CDR3 loop spans 14 amino acids. Here the CDR3 reads CASMSSPGANVLTF. DNA for the CDR3: TGTGCCAGCATGTCTAGTCCTGGGGCCAACGTCCTGACTTTC.

The table lists this clonotype with a few counts. A single base separates this from a much larger clone, so it may be a read error. The chain is built from TRBV27 and TRBJ2-5; no reliable D call. The V and J ends lost 0 bases and 13 bases respectively, with 18 bases between them. CDR1 and CDR2 (germline): MNHEY, SMNVEV (reference sequence). This CDR3 is built from 14 residues. CDR3 sequence reads: CASSLSVPVESRYF. The CDR3 DNA reads TGTGCCAGCAGTTTATCGGTACCTGTTGAGTCCCGGTACTTC.

The chain joins TRBV11-3 to TRBJ2-3, with D perhaps matching TRBD2 (6 bases). The CDR3 is 14 amino acids. CDR1 and CDR2 (germline): SGHNT, YENEEA. V lost 3 bases, J lost 5 bases, and 12 bases lay in between. The CDR3 region is CASSLGGMIDTQYF. The CDR3 DNA is TGTGCCAGCAGCTTGGGCGGGATGATAGATACGCAGTATTTT.

In this sample, this clonotype turned up many times. The CDR3 spells CASSDRRAFF. The CDR3, as DNA: TGTGCCAGCAGTGATCGGCGCGCTTTCTTT. The V call is TRBV6-1, the J call TRBJ1-1; no clear D. This CDR3 is 10 amino acids long. Germline V gene sequence: CDR1 MNHNS, CDR2 SASEGT. V was shortened by 3 bases and J by 11 bases, with 7 bases between the two germline ends.

The gene calls are TRBV14 and TRBJ2-5; a weak D match, TRBD2 (5 bases). Trimming cost V 0 bases and J 4 bases, with 12 bases left between them. This CDR3 comprises 15 residues. CDR1 and CDR2 from the germline V gene are SGHDN and FVKESK. CDR3 residues: CASSQDQAGLETQYF. For the CDR3, the DNA is TGTGCCAGCAGCCAAGATCAGGCGGGTTTAGAGACCCAGTACTTC. Full variable domain (outside the CDR3, taken from reference TRBV14 and TRBJ2-5): EAGVTQFPSHSVIEKGQTVTLRCDPISGHDNLYWYRRVMGKEIKFLLHFVKESKQDESGMPNNRFLAERTGGTYSTLKVQPAELEDSGVYFCASSQDQAGLETQYFGPGTRLLVL.

This clonotype was seen only a few times. J is TRBJ2-2 and V is TRBV28; TRBD1 matches 9 bases. Germline CDR1 and CDR2: MDHEN and SYDVKM. Trimming took 7 bases from V and 5 from J; bases not matched to a gene: 8. The CDR3 runs 15 residues. This chain's CDR3 is CASTIQGAGTGELFF. The CDR3 DNA sequence: TGTGCCAGCACAATACAGGGGGCTGGGACCGGGGAGCTGTTTTTT.

The sample holds many counts of this clonotype. V gene TRBV5-1 combines with J gene TRBJ1-6; 8 bases are shared with TRBD1. Germline loops: CDR1 SGHRS, CDR2 YFSETQ. V was pared by 0 bases and J by 8 bases, with 1 base of the junction left unmatched. CDR3 size: 14 residues. This CDR3 is CASSLDRGYSPLHF. In DNA form, the CDR3 reads TGCGCCAGCAGCTTGGACAGGGGGTATTCACCCCTCCACTTT.